Presented here are 2 T cell receptor beta chains from one specimen sequenced in a study of low-dose radiotherapy and immunotherapy resistance in tumors. TRAV- and TRBV-specific primers, spanning alpha and beta chains, primed first-strand cDNA. PCR amplification of the TCRs was performed with Phusion for 20 PCR cycles, and it relied on a constant-region primer together with a V-primer adapter. Using its own MiXCR run on the reads, TCRdb lists one record per CDR3 protein. This table holds tens of thousands of distinct CDR3 sequences, roughly 19% found once. Time point: before trial treatment. The input for sequencing was PBMCs, taken before treatment. The origin of the receptors is a male donor with prostate cancer.

In its sample, this clonotype was seen many times. V and J are TRBV5-1 and TRBJ2-1; tentative D call: TRBD1 (5 bases). Trimming removed 4 bases from V and 5 bases from J, with 10 bases in between. Per the germline V gene, CDR1 is SGHRS and CDR2 is YFSETQ. This CDR3 spans 13 amino acids. CDR3 sequence (DNA): TGCGCCAGCAGCCTGGACACCCACAATGAGCAGTTCTTC. Amino acid sequence: CASSLDTHNEQFF.

This clonotype was picked up many times. The rearrangement links TRBV12-5 to TRBJ2-2; TRBD2 might be the D (6 bases). V gave up 5 bases and J gave up 5 bases, with 9 bases separating them. The germline CDR1 and CDR2 sequences are LGHNT and FRNRAP. This CDR3 is built from 13 residues. The CDR3, as DNA: TGTGCTAGTGGTCCGGGACTTACCGGGGAGCTGTTTTTT. It is translated as CASGPGLTGELFF. The full variable domain, rest sourced from reference TRBV12-5 and TRBJ2-2, is DARVTQTPRHKVTEMGQEVTMRCQPILGHNTVFWYRQTMMQGLELLAYFRNRAPLDDSGMPKDRFSAEMPDATLATLKIQPSEPRDSAVYFCASGPGLTGELFFGEGSRLTVL.